This T cell receptor beta chain was recorded in a study of blood T cell repertoires in COVID-19. Study-wide context: The United States, Italy and Spain supplied acute and convalescent COVID-19 samples. Nucleic acid was either cDNA or gDNA, and it came from T cells, B-cell-depleted T cells, or PBMCs.

The CDR3 length is 14 residues. V shed 5 bases and J shed 4 bases, with 14 bases lying between them. CDR1 is SSHAT, CDR2 FNYEAQ, per germline (reference sequence). Generated by immunoSEQ multiplex PCR, the TCRdb table keeps only in-frame clones and is missing some. Found here are about 300,000 clones, around four fifths of them singletons; the top ten hold approximately 1.3%. This clonotype was sampled from a woman in her fifties or sixties with acute or convalescent COVID-19. The specimen sequenced was peripheral blood. The rearrangement links TRBV7-7 to TRBJ2-5; perhaps TRBD1 as D (6 bases). As DNA, the CDR3 is TGTGCCAGCAGCGTACAAACAGGGACAGAGACCCAGTACTTC. It is translated as CASSVQTGTETQYF.